The 24 T cell receptor beta chains presented below share a single source sample, sequenced in a study of T cell responses to AZD1222 COVID-19 vaccine. The method was immunoSEQ multiplex PCR; TCRdb's version includes in-frame clones alone and lacks a portion of them. Recorded for this sample: over 120,000 clones. Sequencing was carried out using peripheral blood. The receptors here all came from an adult in good health.

The rearrangement joins TRBV6-5 to TRBJ1-2; TRBD1 might be the D (5 bases). Trimming cost V 7 bases and J 8 bases, with 11 bases left between them. Per germline, CDR1 MNHEY and CDR2 SVGAGI. The CDR3 runs to 11 residues. CDR3 coding DNA: TGTGCCAGCAATCAGGGAGGGGGCTACACCTTC. It encodes CASNQGGGYTF.

The chain recombines TRBV5-1 with TRBJ2-2; D ambiguous. Trimming took off 6 bases at V and 1 base at J, with 4 bases between the two ends. CDR1 is SGHRS, CDR2 YFSETQ, per germline. The CDR3 spans 12 residues. CDR3 coding DNA: TGCGCCAGCACGGGGAACACCGGGGAGCTGTTTTTT. It is translated as CASTGNTGELFF.

The CDR3 loop reads CASSQTVVYGYTF. DNA of the CDR3: TGTGCCAGCAGCCAGACGGTTGTCTATGGCTACACCTTC. The genes are TRBV14 and TRBJ1-2; D is unclear. Germline V gene lookup returns CDR1 SGHDN and CDR2 FVKESK. V lost 3 bases and J 4 bases, leaving 9 bases between the germline ends. CDR3 length: 13 residues.

J is TRBJ1-1 and V is TRBV12-3 or TRBV12-4, with D possibly matching TRBD1 (5 bases). The CDR3 has 13 residues. The V end lost 7 bases, the J end lost 1 base, and 10 bases lay between the germline ends. The CDR3 DNA reads as TGTGCCAGCACAAGGGACGGGAACACTGAAGCTTTCTTT. Its translation: CASTRDGNTEAFF.

The chain uses TRBV3-1 (or the pseudogene TRBV3-2) and TRBJ1-2; possibly TRBD1 for D (5 bases). V was trimmed by 6 bases and J by 2 bases, leaving 13 bases between them. CDR3 size: 14 residues. Germline CDR1 reads LGHDT; CDR2 reads YNNKEL (reference sequence). CDR3 sequence reads: CASRQKGSNYGYTF. DNA for the CDR3: TGTGCCAGCAGGCAAAAGGGGTCCAACTATGGCTACACCTTC.

The chain couples TRBV6-1 to TRBJ2-3, with TRBD2 identical over 8 bases. V shed 3 bases and J 0 bases; nucleotides not matched to a gene: 8. Germline V gene lookup returns CDR1 MNHNS and CDR2 SASEGT. This CDR3 spans 17 amino acids. The CDR3 is CASSDPRRGGSTDTQYF. Here the CDR3 DNA reads TGTGCCAGCAGTGACCCCCGGCGCGGGGGGAGCACAGATACGCAGTATTTT.

The chain recombines TRBV20-1 with TRBJ1-1; possibly TRBD1 for D (5 bases). The CDR3 has 13 residues. Per germline, CDR1 DFQATT and CDR2 SNEGSKA (reference sequence). Trimming pared 3 bases from V and 0 bases from J, leaving 8 bases between. The CDR3 reads CSASYRMNTEAFF. The CDR3 DNA reads as TGCAGTGCTAGTTACAGGATGAACACTGAAGCTTTCTTT.

The genes are TRBV5-5 and TRBJ1-2, with D uncertain. The V end lost 1 base, the J end lost 8 bases, and 12 bases lay between the germline ends. Germline V CDR1 and CDR2: SGHKS, YYEKEE (reference sequence). The CDR3 runs to 13 residues. In DNA form, the CDR3 reads TGTGCCAGCAGCTTGTCGACCTCCGGGGGCTACACCTTC. Translation: CASSLSTSGGYTF.

V usage is TRBV28 and J usage is TRBJ1-4; TRBD1 matches at 7 bases. The germline CDR1 and CDR2 sequences are MDHEN and SYDVKM. The length of the CDR3 is 15 residues. Trimming took 6 bases from V and 8 from J; bases not matched to a gene: 12. Here the CDR3 DNA reads TGTGCCAGCAGGCTAACCGGGACAGCCGTCGAAAAACTGTTTTTT. This sequence encodes CASRLTGTAVEKLFF.

The V gene is TRBV5-5, the J gene TRBJ1-2; D may be TRBD1 (5 bases). The CDR3 covers 14 residues. Trimming pared 3 bases from V and 2 bases from J, leaving 11 bases between. Germline CDR1 is SGHKS and CDR2 is YYEKEE (reference sequence). The CDR3 protein is CASSSIGGNYGYTF. The CDR3 DNA reads as TGTGCCAGCAGCTCTATTGGGGGGAACTATGGCTACACCTTC. The complete variable domain, with remaining parts taken from reference TRBV5-5 and TRBJ1-2, reads DAGVTQSPTHLIKTRGQQVTLRCSPISGHKSVSWYQQVLGQGPQFIFQYYEKEERGRGNFPDRFSARQFPNYSSELNVNALLLGDSALYLCASSSIGGNYGYTFGSGTRLTVV.

The J gene is TRBJ1-4, the V gene TRBV3-1 (or the pseudogene TRBV3-2); 7 bases align to TRBD1. The CDR3 consists of 15 residues. V trimming: 6 bases; J trimming: 8 bases; junction bases outside the gene matches: 12. Germline CDR1 and CDR2: LGHDT and YNNKEL (reference sequence). The CDR3 sequence: CASRQTGTAGEKLFF. CDR3 DNA: TGTGCCAGCAGACAGACCGGGACAGCGGGAGAAAAACTGTTTTTT.

The chain links TRBV5-6 to TRBJ1-5, with D possibly TRBD1 on 5 matching bases. V dropped 0 bases and J dropped 4 bases, with 11 bases sitting between them. CDR3 length: 15 amino acids. Germline values: CDR1 SGHDT, CDR2 YYEEEE. The CDR3 nucleotides read TGTGCCAGCAGCTTGGGGGGCAGAAGTAATCAGCCCCAGCATTTT. Its translation is CASSLGGRSNQPQHF.

The rearrangement joins TRBV25-1 to TRBJ1-2; D is unresolved. V lost 3 bases and J 8 bases, leaving 13 bases between the germline ends. Germline V gene lookup returns CDR1 MGHDK and CDR2 SYGVNS. This CDR3 contains 13 residues. This chain's CDR3 is CASSDVSRLGYTF. CDR3 in DNA: TGTGCCAGCAGTGACGTCTCCAGGCTCGGCTACACCTTC.

The chain couples TRBV5-1 to TRBJ1-1, with no clear D. This CDR3 comprises 14 residues. Per the germline V gene, CDR1 is SGHRS and CDR2 is YFSETQ. Trimming stripped 1 base from V and 0 bases from J, with 7 bases between. The CDR3 sequence: CASSLFWMNTEAFF. CDR3 bases: TGCGCCAGCAGCTTGTTTTGGATGAACACTGAAGCTTTCTTT.

This rearrangement joins TRBV6-6 to TRBJ2-7; a weak D match, TRBD1 (5 bases). Trimming pared 0 bases from V and 6 bases from J, leaving 6 bases between. CDR1 is MNHNY, CDR2 SVGAGI, per germline (reference sequence). This CDR3 has 12 amino acids. The CDR3 reads CASSYSGREQYF. CDR3 DNA sequence: TGTGCCAGCAGTTACTCGGGGCGCGAGCAGTACTTC.

The gene calls are TRBV28 and TRBJ2-7; D is undetermined. The germline V and J ends were trimmed by 5 bases and 1 base, with 15 bases remaining between them. This CDR3 is 15 amino acids long. The germline V gene has CDR1 MDHEN and CDR2 SYDVKM. CDR3 DNA sequence: TGTGCCAGCAGTAATCGCGAGCAGGTATCCTACGAGCAGTACTTC. Protein product: CASSNREQVSYEQYF.

V gene TRBV7-2 combines with J gene TRBJ2-3, with 9 bases fitting TRBD1. This CDR3 comprises 15 residues. The V segment lost 1 base and the J segment 7 bases; nucleotides outside the gene matches: 6. CDR1 and CDR2 from the germline V gene are SGHTA and FQGNSA. The CDR3 sequence is CASSLDKGQGHTQYF. The CDR3 nucleotides read TGTGCCAGCAGCTTAGATAAGGGACAGGGTCATACGCAGTATTTT.

This rearrangement joins TRBV5-1 to TRBJ1-4; 7 positions agree with TRBD1. The CDR3 covers 17 residues. Per germline, CDR1 SGHRS and CDR2 YFSETQ. Unmatched junction bases numbered 9, after V lost 1 base and J lost 3 bases. CDR3 nucleotides: TGCGCCAGCAGCTTGATCACAGGGGTTTCGGCTAATGAAAAACTGTTTTTT. Protein: CASSLITGVSANEKLFF. Using reference TRBV5-1 and TRBJ1-4 for the parts outside the CDR3, the full variable domain is KAGVTQTPRYLIKTRGQQVTLSCSPISGHRSVSWYQQTPGQGLQFLFEYFSETQRNKGNFPGRFSGRQFSNSRSEMNVSTLELGDSALYLCASSLITGVSANEKLFFGSGTQLSVL.

The chain is built from TRBV6-1 and TRBJ2-2; 11 positions match TRBD2. The CDR3 runs to 15 residues. V was clipped by 3 bases and J by 6 bases; unmatched bases: 3. CDR1 and CDR2 from the germline V gene are MNHNS and SASEGT. In nucleotides, the CDR3 is TGTGCCAGCAGTGATTTAGCGGGGGGGCCCGGGGAGCTGTTTTTT. The encoded protein is CASSDLAGGPGELFF.

The J gene is TRBJ2-7, the V gene TRBV5-1; no firm D call. V gave up 6 bases and J gave up 0 bases, with 13 bases separating them. The CDR3 is 14 amino acids. The germline V gene has CDR1 SGHRS and CDR2 YFSETQ. CDR3 DNA sequence: TGCGCCAGCACCCCTGGTCCCTTCTCCTACGAGCAGTACTTC. Its protein is CASTPGPFSYEQYF.

This chain connects TRBV6-5 to TRBJ2-2, with TRBD2 as a possible D gene (6 bases). The V gene's germline CDR1 is MNHEY and CDR2 SVGAGI. Trimming took 0 bases from V and 0 from J, leaving 8 bases between them. CDR3 size: 16 residues. This chain's CDR3 is CASSYSGLANTGELFF. The CDR3 bases are TGTGCCAGCAGTTACTCGGGACTCGCGAACACCGGGGAGCTGTTTTTT.

This chain joins TRBV6-2 or TRBV6-3 and TRBJ1-3; TRBD1 might be the D (5 bases). Germline assignment: CDR1 MNHEY and CDR2 SVGEGT. V was cut by 3 bases and J by 8 bases, with 11 bases left in between. This CDR3 spans 13 amino acids. CDR3 region: CASSYVGLDTIYF. The CDR3, as DNA: TGTGCCAGCAGTTATGTGGGACTGGACACCATATATTTT.

The chain links TRBV2 to TRBJ1-2; D not certain. The CDR3 extends over 15 amino acids. The V gene lost 1 base and the J gene lost 4 bases, with 13 bases spanning the gap. The germline V gene has CDR1 SNHLY and CDR2 FYNNEI. This CDR3 is CASSEGRGMVYGYTF. DNA for the CDR3: TGTGCCAGCAGTGAAGGTCGGGGAATGGTCTATGGCTACACCTTC.

The chain uses TRBV5-1 and TRBJ2-6; D is undetermined. CDR1 is SGHRS and CDR2 is YFSETQ in the germline V gene. The CDR3 is made up of 15 amino acids. V was clipped by 4 bases and J by 0 bases, with 8 bases between them. The chain's CDR3 is CASSPQTSGANVLTF. The DNA for the CDR3 is TGCGCCAGCAGCCCCCAGACCTCTGGGGCCAACGTCCTGACTTTC.